These 20 T cell receptor beta chains came from one sample sequenced in a study of memory CD8 T cells in hepatitis C reinfection. The sample's time point: pre-reinfection, 55 to 20 weeks before reinfection detection. TCR sequencing was done directly ex vivo on sorted cells, without expansion in vitro. The data were produced by immunoSEQ multiplex PCR, yet TCRdb's version contains in-frame clones alone and is incomplete. Of under 60,000 clones detected, roughly 89% appear once; the ten largest clones hold roughly 0.99%. The material sequenced was naive CD8+ T cells sorted from blood. Receptors originate from a man aged 18 to 29 with hepatitis C virus infection.

This rearrangement joins TRBV10-3 to TRBJ2-1, with 7 positions matching TRBD1. Trimming took 7 bases from V and 8 from J; bases not matched to a gene: 8. The CDR3 contains 13 residues. Per the germline V gene, CDR1 is ENHRY and CDR2 is SYGVKD. This CDR3 is CAITSDRVDEQFF. CDR3 in DNA: TGTGCCATCACCTCTGACAGGGTCGATGAGCAGTTCTTC.

V and J are TRBV5-6 and TRBJ2-5; TRBD2 agrees at 7 bases. The CDR3 consists of 15 residues. The germline V gene has CDR1 SGHDT and CDR2 YYEEEE. V shed 3 bases, J shed 3 bases, and the junction held 8 bases outside the gene matches. The CDR3 loop is CASSSDLAGEETQYF. For the CDR3, the DNA is TGTGCCAGCAGCTCGGACCTTGCGGGGGAAGAGACCCAGTACTTC.

The gene calls are TRBV11-3 and TRBJ2-1, with TRBD1 matching over 7 bases. J was trimmed by 0 bases and V by 4 bases; bases with no gene match: 3. Germline-derived CDR1 and CDR2 are SGHNT and YENEEA. The CDR3 runs 15 residues. In nucleotides, the CDR3 is TGTGCCAGCAGCTCTACAGGGGTCTCCTACAATGAGCAGTTCTTC. Residues: CASSSTGVSYNEQFF.

The CDR3 DNA follows: TGTGCCAGCAGTTTTTCCGCAAAGGGAGGCACTGAAGCTTTCTTT. Protein: CASSFSAKGGTEAFF. The chain couples TRBV27 to TRBJ1-1; D ambiguous. Trimming pared 3 bases from V and 4 bases from J, leaving 15 bases between. CDR1 and CDR2 (germline): MNHEY, SMNVEV (reference sequence). The CDR3 covers 15 residues.

V and J are TRBV5-1 and TRBJ2-6, with D possibly matching TRBD2 (5 bases). Trimming took off 4 bases at V and 0 bases at J, with 17 bases between the two ends. CDR1 and CDR2 from the germline V gene are SGHRS and YFSETQ. This CDR3 has 18 amino acids. CDR3 sequence reads: CASSLGTLGLSGANVLTF. In DNA, the CDR3 is TGCGCCAGCAGCCTTGGTACTTTAGGACTCTCTGGGGCCAACGTCCTGACTTTC. The full variable domain, in which reference TRBV5-1 and TRBJ2-6 provide the parts outside the CDR3, is KAGVTQTPRYLIKTRGQQVTLSCSPISGHRSVSWYQQTPGQGLQFLFEYFSETQRNKGNFPGRFSGRQFSNSRSEMNVSTLELGDSALYLCASSLGTLGLSGANVLTFGAGSRLTVL.

This chain links TRBV6-1 with TRBJ2-7, with TRBD1 matching 7 bases. Germline CDR1 is MNHNS and CDR2 is SASEGT. J gave up 0 bases and V 2 bases, and 1 base lay outside the gene matches. The CDR3 length is 14 residues. The chain's CDR3 is CASSEWDSSYEQYF. In DNA, the CDR3 is TGTGCCAGCAGTGAATGGGACAGCTCCTACGAGCAGTACTTC.

This clone was counted once. The gene calls are TRBV6-5 and TRBJ1-2; 9 nucleotides agree with TRBD1. This CDR3 region has 14 residues. The V gene's germline CDR1 is MNHEY and CDR2 SVGAGI. V was clipped by 4 bases and J by 4 bases; unmatched bases: 4. The CDR3 coding sequence is TGTGCCAGCAGTTTCACAGGGGGCGTCTATGGCTACACCTTC. It yields the protein CASSFTGGVYGYTF.

The V call is TRBV12-5, the J call TRBJ2-1; D might be TRBD2 (7 bases). Germline loops: CDR1 LGHNT, CDR2 FRNRAP. V lost 5 bases to trimming and J lost 5 bases, with 19 bases between them. The CDR3 is made up of 16 amino acids. DNA of the CDR3: TGTGCTAGTGGTCTTCCGGGAGGCAGGGACAACAATGAGCAGTTCTTC. This translates into CASGLPGGRDNNEQFF.

The chain carries TRBV7-9 and TRBJ2-3; tentatively, D is TRBD1 (5 bases). This CDR3 region has 12 residues. In germline, CDR1 is SEHNR, CDR2 FQNEAQ (reference sequence). Deletions cut 4 bases from V and 14 bases from J, with 16 bases between. The chain's CDR3 is CASSSLGQSRYF. Written as DNA, the CDR3 is TGTGCCAGCAGCTCCCTGGGGCAGAGTCGGTATTTT.

This clone appeared once. This rearrangement joins TRBV2 to TRBJ1-2; D is perhaps TRBD1 (6 bases). The V end lost 6 bases, the J end lost 1 base, and 18 bases lay between the germline ends. The length of the CDR3 is 16 residues. Per germline, CDR1 SNHLY and CDR2 FYNNEI. The CDR3 DNA follows: TGTGCCAGCAGCGAACCCGACAGGAGCAGTAACTATGGCTACACCTTC. This encodes CASSEPDRSSNYGYTF. Combining the CDR3 with reference TRBV2 and TRBJ1-2 gives the whole variable domain EPEVTQTPSHQVTQMGQEVILRCVPISNHLYFYWYRQILGQKVEFLVSFYNNEISEKSEIFDDQFSVERPDGSNFTLKIRSTKLEDSAMYFCASSEPDRSSNYGYTFGSGTRLTVV.

The chain links TRBV4-1 to TRBJ2-1; 7 nucleotides align to TRBD2. Germline trimming cut 1 base from V and 4 bases from J; bases unmatched to any gene: 4. The CDR3 is 15 residues long. Germline-derived CDR1 and CDR2 are MGHRA and YSYEKL. The DNA of the CDR3 is TGCGCCAGCAGCCAAGTCCAGGGAGGGTACAATGAGCAGTTCTTC. The encoded protein is CASSQVQGGYNEQFF.

V usage is TRBV11-2 and J usage is TRBJ1-1; 9 nucleotides line up with TRBD1. This CDR3 has 14 residues. The V segment lost 5 bases and the J segment 5 bases; nucleotides outside the gene matches: 6. Germline V lookup: CDR1 SGHAT, CDR2 FQNNGV. This CDR3 reads CASSPPDRGTEAFF. The DNA for the CDR3 is TGTGCCAGCAGCCCACCGGACAGGGGTACTGAAGCTTTCTTT.

The V and J genes are TRBV5-6 and TRBJ2-5, with TRBD2 identical over 11 bases. The length of the CDR3 is 18 residues. CDR1 and CDR2 from the germline V gene are SGHDT and YYEEEE. With V trimmed by 0 bases and J by 5 bases, 12 bases remained unmatched. CDR3 loop: CASSLVVAGGPYGETQYF. The CDR3 nucleotides are TGTGCCAGCAGCTTGGTGGTAGCGGGGGGGCCATATGGGGAGACCCAGTACTTC.

V usage is TRBV6-6 and J usage is TRBJ1-2, with TRBD1 matching over 10 bases. The junction had 6 bases not matched to a gene; V was cut back by 4 bases and J by 4 bases. Germline-derived CDR1 and CDR2 are MNHNY and SVGAGI (reference sequence). The CDR3 is made up of 15 amino acids. The CDR3 loop is CASSSLTGGIYGYTF. In DNA form, the CDR3 reads TGTGCCAGCAGTTCCCTGACAGGGGGCATCTATGGCTACACCTTC.

The DNA for the CDR3 is TGTGCCAGCAGTGAAGCGGGGACTAGCGGGGGCCGATCCTACGAGCAGTACTTC. This gives the protein CASSEAGTSGGRSYEQYF. V gene TRBV2 combines with J gene TRBJ2-7; 14 bases are a match to TRBD2. The length of the CDR3 is 18 residues. With V trimmed by 0 bases and J by 1 base, 5 bases remained unmatched. Looked up from germline, CDR1 is SNHLY and CDR2 is FYNNEI.

The chain joins TRBV4-1 to TRBJ1-2; TRBD1 matches 8 bases. CDR3 length: 15 amino acids. With V trimmed by 2 bases and J by 3 bases, 5 bases remained unmatched. Germline-derived CDR1 and CDR2 are MGHRA and YSYEKL. The CDR3 nucleotides read TGCGCCAGCAGCCAAATGGCAGGGGGCGACTATGGCTACACCTTC. Encoded protein: CASSQMAGGDYGYTF.

This clone was observed a single time. This chain links TRBV15 with TRBJ2-7; TRBD1 aligns across 7 bases. The V segment lost 5 bases and the J segment 3 bases; nucleotides outside the gene matches: 10. The CDR3 has 15 residues. Germline CDR1 is LNHNV and CDR2 is YYDKDF (reference sequence). Here the CDR3 reads CATSSLGDSVYEQYV. The CDR3 bases are TGTGCCACCAGCTCCCTTGGGGACAGTGTCTACGAGCAGTACGTC.

The gene calls are TRBV2 and TRBJ1-2; 7 bases align to TRBD1. V lost 6 bases to trimming and J lost 7 bases; unmatched junction nucleotides: 11. Germline CDR1 SNHLY, CDR2 FYNNEI. This CDR3 has 14 amino acids. CDR3 DNA sequence: TGTGCCAGCAGGGGGACAGCGGGCCCGCTTGGCTACACCTTC. Translating it yields CASRGTAGPLGYTF.

The chain has TRBV30 and TRBJ2-3; D possibly corresponds to TRBD1 (6 bases). The germline V gene encodes CDR1 GTSNPN and CDR2 SVGIG (reference sequence). Trimming stripped 4 bases from V and 12 bases from J, with 17 bases between. The CDR3 contains 12 residues. The DNA of the CDR3 is TGTGCCTGGACAGGGGTAGATCAATCCCAGTATTTT. The encoded protein is CAWTGVDQSQYF.

The chain has TRBV5-6 and TRBJ2-1, with D hard to call. The germline gives CDR1 SGHDT, CDR2 YYEEEE. The CDR3 runs 15 residues. Trimming left V 0 bases short and J 2 bases short, with 9 bases between. Here the CDR3 reads CASSLGASPYNEQFF. The CDR3 DNA follows: TGTGCCAGCAGCTTGGGGGCCTCACCCTACAATGAGCAGTTCTTC.